Below, one T cell receptor beta chain is given with its context. What it binds is not known. The source of the sample is a study of yellow fever vaccine responses in identical twins. V shed 8 bases, J shed 2 bases, and the junction held 3 bases outside the gene matches. The CDR3 length is 12 residues. CDR1 is SQVTM, CDR2 ANQGSEA, per germline. TCRdb fed the RT-PCR reads into MiXCR, producing one record per CDR3 protein. This sample has about 18,000 distinct CDR3 sequences, with roughly 60% found just once. Overall study findings and caveats: Vaccine-induced T cell responses in twins were reportedly observed to appear partly convergent, partly personalized.

The sequence was obtained from a woman younger than 35 who received the yellow fever vaccine. The material was T cells from blood (PBMCs), unsorted or a sorted subset (not recorded which), obtained before or after yellow fever vaccination (not recorded which). The chain joins TRBV29-1 to TRBJ2-3, with 8 bases aligning to TRBD1. DNA for the CDR3: TGCAGCTTCAGGGGGCTCACAGATACGCAGTATTTT. It specifies CSFRGLTDTQYF.